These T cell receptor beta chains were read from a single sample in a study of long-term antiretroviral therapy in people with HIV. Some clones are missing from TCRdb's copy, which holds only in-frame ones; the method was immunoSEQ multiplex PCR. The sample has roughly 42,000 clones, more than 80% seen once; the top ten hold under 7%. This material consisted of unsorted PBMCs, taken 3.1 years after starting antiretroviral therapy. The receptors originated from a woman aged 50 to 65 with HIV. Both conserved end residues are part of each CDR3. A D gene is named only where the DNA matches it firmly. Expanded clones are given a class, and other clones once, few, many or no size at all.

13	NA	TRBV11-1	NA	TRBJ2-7	CASSLIRDGEQYF	TGTGCCAGCAGCTTAATCAGGGACGGAGAGCAGTACTTC
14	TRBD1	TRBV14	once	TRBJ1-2	CASSQGQGAYGYTF	TGTGCCAGCAGTCAGGGACAGGGGGCCTATGGCTACACCTTC
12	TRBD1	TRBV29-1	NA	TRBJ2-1	CSVDRGWNEQFF	TGCAGCGTCGACAGGGGATGGAATGAGCAGTTCTTC
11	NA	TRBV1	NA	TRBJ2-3	CTSSLLCTQYF	TGCACCAGCAGCCTTTTATGTACGCAGTATTTT
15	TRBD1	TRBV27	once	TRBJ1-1	CASSFSGQVNTEAFF	TGTGCCAGCAGTTTCTCCGGACAGGTGAACACTGAAGCTTTCTTT
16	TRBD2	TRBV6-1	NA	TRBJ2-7	CASSESHGGAPYEQYF	TGTGCCAGCAGTGAATCCCACGGGGGGGCTCCATACGAGCAGTACTTC
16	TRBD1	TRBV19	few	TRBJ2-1	CASSEITGVGSDEQFF	TGTGCCAGTAGCGAAATTACAGGGGTTGGTAGCGATGAGCAGTTCTTC
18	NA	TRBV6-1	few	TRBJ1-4	CASSEANLLVATNEKLFF	TGTGCCAGCAGTGAAGCCAACCTACTGGTTGCAACTAATGAAAAACTGTTTTTT
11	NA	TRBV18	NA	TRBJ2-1	CASSDNVEQFF	TGTGCCAGCTCAGATAATGTTGAGCAGTTCTTC
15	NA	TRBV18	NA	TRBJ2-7	CASSPVGGVPYEQYF	TGTGCCAGCTCACCCGTCGGAGGAGTTCCCTACGAGCAGTACTTC
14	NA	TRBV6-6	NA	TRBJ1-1	CASSPLSVNTEAFF	TGTGCCAGCAGCCCTCTGTCGGTGAACACTGAAGCTTTCTTT
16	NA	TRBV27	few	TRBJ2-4	CASSPFLPGAKNIQYF	TGTGCCAGCAGTCCCTTTCTTCCAGGTGCCAAAAACATTCAGTACTTC
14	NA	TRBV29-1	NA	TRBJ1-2	CSVEFPGSFYGYTF	TGCAGCGTTGAGTTCCCAGGATCTTTCTATGGCTACACCTTC
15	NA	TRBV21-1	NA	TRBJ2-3	CASSRGGRLTDTQYF	TGTGCCAGCAGCAGGGGAGGGAGGTTAACAGATACGCAGTATTTT
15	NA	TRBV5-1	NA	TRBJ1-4	CASSLRSRGGEKLFF	TGCGCCAGCAGCTTGAGGTCCAGGGGCGGTGAAAAACTGTTTTTT
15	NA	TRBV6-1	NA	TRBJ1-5	CASTSTYYSNQPQHF	TGTGCCAGCACCTCGACTTATTATAGCAATCAGCCCCAGCATTTT
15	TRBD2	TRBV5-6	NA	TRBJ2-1	CASSLGAGKANEQFF	TGTGCCAGCAGCTTGGGAGCGGGGAAAGCCAATGAGCAGTTCTTC
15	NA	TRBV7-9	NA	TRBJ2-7	CASSLEGSPRNEQYF	TGTGCCAGCAGCTTAGAGGGCTCCCCGAGGAACGAGCAGTACTTC
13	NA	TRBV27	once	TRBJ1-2	CASSPRQNYGYTF	TGTGCCAGCAGCCCGAGACAGAACTATGGCTACACCTTC
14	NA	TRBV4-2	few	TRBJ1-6	CASSQGVHRSPLHF	TGTGCCAGCAGCCAAGGGGTTCATAGATCACCCCTCCACTTT
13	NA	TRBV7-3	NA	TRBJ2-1	CASSLAGMNEQFF	TGTGCCAGCAGCTTAGCAGGGATGAATGAGCAGTTCTTC
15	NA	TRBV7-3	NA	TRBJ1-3	CASSLFQGPGNTIYF	TGTGCCAGCAGCTTATTCCAGGGACCCGGAAACACCATATATTTT
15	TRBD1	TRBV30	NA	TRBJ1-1	CAWSVGQGGSTEAFF	TGTGCCTGGAGTGTTGGACAGGGTGGTAGCACTGAAGCTTTCTTT
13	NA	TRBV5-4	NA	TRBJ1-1	CASSLGGNTEAFF	TGTGCCAGCAGCTTGGGGGGGAACACTGAAGCTTTCTTT
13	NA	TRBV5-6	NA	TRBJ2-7	CASTLYRVREQYF	TGTGCCAGCACCCTATACAGGGTCCGTGAGCAGTACTTC
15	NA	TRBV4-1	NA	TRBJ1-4	CASSPLLATNEKLFF	TGCGCCAGCAGCCCGCTTCTGGCAACTAATGAAAAACTGTTTTTT
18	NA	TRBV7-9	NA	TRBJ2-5	CASSFVGFRDKFVETQYF	TGTGCCAGCAGCTTTGTCGGCTTCCGGGACAAATTTGTGGAGACCCAGTACTTC
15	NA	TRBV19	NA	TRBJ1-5	CASSIRGADNQPQHF	TGTGCCAGTAGTATAAGGGGGGCAGACAATCAGCCCCAGCATTTT
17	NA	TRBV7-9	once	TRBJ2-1	CASSLGLGESSYNEQFF	TGTGCCAGCAGCCTTGGGCTGGGCGAGAGCTCCTACAATGAGCAGTTCTTC
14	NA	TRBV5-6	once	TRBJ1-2	CASSLRGKGRGYTF	TGTGCCAGCAGCTTGCGGGGGAAGGGTCGTGGCTACACCTTC
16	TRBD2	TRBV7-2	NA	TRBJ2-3	CASSLGGGGATDTQYF	TGTGCCAGCAGCTTAGGGGGCGGGGGTGCCACAGATACGCAGTATTTT
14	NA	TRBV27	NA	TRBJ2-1	CASTFVDRHNEQFF	TGTGCCAGCACGTTCGTGGACAGACACAATGAGCAGTTCTTC
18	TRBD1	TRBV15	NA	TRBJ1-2	CATSRDSPRSGQPYGYTF	TGTGCCACCAGCAGAGATTCCCCGCGGTCGGGACAGCCCTATGGCTACACCTTC
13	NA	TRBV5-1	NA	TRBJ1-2	CASRIDSNYGYTF	TGCGCCAGCAGAATAGACAGTAACTATGGCTACACCTTC
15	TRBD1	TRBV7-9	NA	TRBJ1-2	CASSQSTGGDYGYTF	TGTGCCAGCAGCCAATCTACAGGGGGAGACTATGGCTACACCTTC
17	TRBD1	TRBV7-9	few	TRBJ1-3	CASSRRDRSFSGNTIYF	TGTGCCAGCAGTCGCCGGGACAGATCCTTCTCTGGAAACACCATATATTTT
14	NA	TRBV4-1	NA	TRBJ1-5	CASSQLGGWQPQHF	TGCGCCAGCAGCCAATTGGGGGGATGGCAGCCCCAGCATTTT
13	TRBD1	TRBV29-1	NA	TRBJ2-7	CSVLDRVDYEQYF	TGCAGCGTTCTTGACAGGGTCGACTACGAGCAGTACTTC
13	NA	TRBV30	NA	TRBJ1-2	CAWSVGLGDGYTF	TGTGCCTGGAGTGTAGGGTTGGGGGATGGCTACACCTTC
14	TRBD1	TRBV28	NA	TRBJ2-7	CATLSPDRGYEQYF	TGTGCCACCCTATCCCCGGACAGGGGCTACGAGCAGTACTTC
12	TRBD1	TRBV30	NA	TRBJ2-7	CASRQGPHEQYF	TGTGCCAGCCGACAGGGCCCCCACGAGCAGTACTTC
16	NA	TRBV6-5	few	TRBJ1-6	CASSYSDTLANSPLHF	TGTGCCAGCAGTTACTCGGACACTTTGGCCAATTCACCCCTCCACTTT
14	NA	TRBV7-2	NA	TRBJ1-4	CASSFGQNNEKLFF	TGTGCCAGCAGCTTTGGTCAGAATAATGAAAAACTGTTTTTT
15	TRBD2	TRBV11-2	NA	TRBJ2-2	CASSSNSGKAGELFF	TGTGCCAGCAGCTCGAATAGCGGGAAGGCCGGGGAGCTGTTTTTT
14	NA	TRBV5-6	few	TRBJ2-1	CASSLGQYYNEQFF	TGTGCCAGCAGCTTGGGGCAGTACTACAATGAGCAGTTCTTC
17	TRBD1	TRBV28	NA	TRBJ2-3	CASSLSDRAGYTDTQYF	TGTGCCAGCAGCCTCTCCGACAGGGCAGGGTACACAGATACGCAGTATTTT
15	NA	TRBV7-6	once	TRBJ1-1	CASSLMSRSNTEAFF	TGTGCCAGCAGCTTAATGAGCCGTTCAAACACTGAAGCTTTCTTT
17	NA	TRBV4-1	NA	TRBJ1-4	CASSQLQGRTTNEKLFF	TGCGCCAGCAGCCAATTGCAGGGTCGAACAACTAATGAAAAACTGTTTTTT
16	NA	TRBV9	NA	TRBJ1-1	CASSVEGGLGSTEAFF	TGTGCCAGCAGCGTAGAAGGAGGACTGGGAAGCACTGAAGCTTTCTTT
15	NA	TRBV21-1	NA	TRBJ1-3	CASRGQRYSGNTIYF	TGTGCCAGCAGGGGACAGCGGTACTCTGGAAACACCATATATTTT